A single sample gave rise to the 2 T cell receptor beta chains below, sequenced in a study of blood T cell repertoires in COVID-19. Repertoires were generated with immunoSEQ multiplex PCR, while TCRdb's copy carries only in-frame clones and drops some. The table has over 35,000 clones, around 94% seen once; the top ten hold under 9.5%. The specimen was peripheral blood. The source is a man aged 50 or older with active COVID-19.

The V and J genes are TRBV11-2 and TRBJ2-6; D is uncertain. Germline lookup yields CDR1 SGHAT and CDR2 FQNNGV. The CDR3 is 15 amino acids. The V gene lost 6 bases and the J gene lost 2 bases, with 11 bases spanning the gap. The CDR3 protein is CASSATRAGANVLTF. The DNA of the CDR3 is TGTGCCAGCAGTGCGACCCGGGCTGGGGCCAACGTCCTGACTTTC.

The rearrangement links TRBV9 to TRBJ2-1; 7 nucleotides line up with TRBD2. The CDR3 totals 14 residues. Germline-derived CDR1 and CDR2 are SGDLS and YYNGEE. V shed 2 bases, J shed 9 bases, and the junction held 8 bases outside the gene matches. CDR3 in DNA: TGTGCCAGCAGCGTTGCTCCTAGGGAGGGTGAGCAGTTCTTC. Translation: CASSVAPREGEQFF.